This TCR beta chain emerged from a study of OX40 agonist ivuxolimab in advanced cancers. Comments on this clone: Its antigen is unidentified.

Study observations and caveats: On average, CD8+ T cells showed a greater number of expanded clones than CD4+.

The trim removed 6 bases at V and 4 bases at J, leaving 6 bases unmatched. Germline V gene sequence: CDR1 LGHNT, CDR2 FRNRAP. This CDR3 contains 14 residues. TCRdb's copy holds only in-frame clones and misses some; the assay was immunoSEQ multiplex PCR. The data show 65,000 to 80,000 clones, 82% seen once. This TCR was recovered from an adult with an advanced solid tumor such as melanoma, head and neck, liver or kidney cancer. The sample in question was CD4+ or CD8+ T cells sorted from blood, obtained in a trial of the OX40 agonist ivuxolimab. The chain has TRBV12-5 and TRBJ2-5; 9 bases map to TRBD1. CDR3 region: CASGPGQGRETQYF. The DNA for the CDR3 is TGTGCTAGTGGCCCGGGACAGGGTCGAGAGACCCAGTACTTC.